What follows is one T cell receptor beta chain and its context. The table came from immunoSEQ multiplex PCR; TCRdb's copy has only in-frame clones and leaves some out. The table has about 44,000 clones, more than 65% seen once. Single viable CD3+CD4+CD8-CD45RO+ cells were sorted as the memory CD4+ T cells. The germline V gene has CDR1 MDHEN and CDR2 SYDVKM. With V trimmed by 7 bases and J by 6 bases, 10 bases remained unmatched. The CDR3 covers 16 residues. These data come from a study of memory CD4+ T cells and cytomegalovirus serostatus. The chain carries TRBV28 and TRBJ1-6; 9 bases agree with TRBD1. The origin of this receptor is an adult in good health and CMV-seronegative. Sequenced material: memory CD4+ T cells from blood. The CDR3 region has the DNA TGTGCCAGCACTACTCGGCCGGGACAGGGTAATTCACCCCTCCACTTT. This sequence encodes CASTTRPGQGNSPLHF.